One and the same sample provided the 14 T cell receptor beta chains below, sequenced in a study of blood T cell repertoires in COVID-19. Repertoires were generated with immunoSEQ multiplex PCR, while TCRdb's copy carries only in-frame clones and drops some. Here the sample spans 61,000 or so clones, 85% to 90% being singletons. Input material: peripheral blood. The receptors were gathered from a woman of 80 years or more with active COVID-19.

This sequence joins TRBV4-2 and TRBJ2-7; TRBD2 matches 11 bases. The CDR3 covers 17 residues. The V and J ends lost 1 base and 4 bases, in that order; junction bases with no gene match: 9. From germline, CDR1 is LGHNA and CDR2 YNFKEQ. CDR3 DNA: TGTGCCAGCAGCCAAGCCGTTTACGGACTAGCGGGTTACGAGCAGTACTTC. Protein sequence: CASSQAVYGLAGYEQYF.

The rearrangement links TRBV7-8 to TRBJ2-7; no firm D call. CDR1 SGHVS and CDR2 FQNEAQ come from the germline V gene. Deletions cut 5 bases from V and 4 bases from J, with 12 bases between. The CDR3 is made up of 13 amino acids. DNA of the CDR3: TGTGCCAGCAGCCGCTCCCCTATGTACGAGCAGTACTTC. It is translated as CASSRSPMYEQYF.

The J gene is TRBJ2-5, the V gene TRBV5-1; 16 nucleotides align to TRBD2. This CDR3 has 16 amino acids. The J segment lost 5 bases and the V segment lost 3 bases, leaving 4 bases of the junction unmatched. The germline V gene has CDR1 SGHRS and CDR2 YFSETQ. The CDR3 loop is CASSSPGLAGGETQYF. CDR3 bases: TGCGCCAGCAGCTCGCCGGGACTAGCGGGGGGGGAGACCCAGTACTTC.

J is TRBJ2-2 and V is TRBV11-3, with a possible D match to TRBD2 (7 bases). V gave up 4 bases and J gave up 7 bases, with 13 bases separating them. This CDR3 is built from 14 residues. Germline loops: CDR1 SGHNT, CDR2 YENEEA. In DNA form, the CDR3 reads TGTGCCAGCAGCTGGGGGGGCCTGAACGGGGAGCTGTTTTTT. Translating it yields CASSWGGLNGELFF.

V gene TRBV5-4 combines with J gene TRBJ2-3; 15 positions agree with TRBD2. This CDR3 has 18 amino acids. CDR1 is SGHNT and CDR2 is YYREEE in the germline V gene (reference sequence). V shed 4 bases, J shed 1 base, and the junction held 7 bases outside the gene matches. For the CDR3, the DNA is TGTGCCAGCAGCCCCGGGACTAGCGGGGGGACCCGCACAGATACGCAGTATTTT. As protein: CASSPGTSGGTRTDTQYF.

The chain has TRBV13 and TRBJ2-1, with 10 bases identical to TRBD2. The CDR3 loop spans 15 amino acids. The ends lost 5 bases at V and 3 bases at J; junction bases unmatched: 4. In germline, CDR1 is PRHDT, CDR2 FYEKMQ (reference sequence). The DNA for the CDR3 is TGTGCCAGCAGCCCCGCTAGCGGGGGCTACAATGAGCAGTTCTTC. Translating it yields CASSPASGGYNEQFF.

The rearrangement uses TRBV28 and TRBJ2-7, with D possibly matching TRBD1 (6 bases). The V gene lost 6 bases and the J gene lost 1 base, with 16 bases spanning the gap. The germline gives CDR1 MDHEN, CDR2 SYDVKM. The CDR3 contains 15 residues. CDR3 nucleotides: TGTGCCAGCAGCAAACGGGGACACTATTCCTACGAGCAGTACTTC. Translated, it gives CASSKRGHYSYEQYF.

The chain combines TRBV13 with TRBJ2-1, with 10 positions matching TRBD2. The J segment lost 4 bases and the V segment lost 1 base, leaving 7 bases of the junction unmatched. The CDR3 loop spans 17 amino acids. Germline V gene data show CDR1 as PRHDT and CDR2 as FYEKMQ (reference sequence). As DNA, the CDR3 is TGTGCCAGCAGCTTAGTAGGAGCGGGGGGGCCGTACAATGAGCAGTTCTTC. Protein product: CASSLVGAGGPYNEQFF.

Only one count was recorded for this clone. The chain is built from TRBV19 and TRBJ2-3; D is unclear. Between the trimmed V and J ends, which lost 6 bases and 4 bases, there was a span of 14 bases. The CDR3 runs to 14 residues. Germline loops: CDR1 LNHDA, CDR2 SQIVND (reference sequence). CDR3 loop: CASSTSRLADTQYF. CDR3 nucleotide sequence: TGTGCCAGTAGCACGTCCCGGTTGGCAGATACGCAGTATTTT. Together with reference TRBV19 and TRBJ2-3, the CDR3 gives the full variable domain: DGGITQSPKYLFRKEGQNVTLSCEQNLNHDAMYWYRQDPGQGLRLIYYSQIVNDFQKGDIAEGYSVSREKKESFPLTVTSAQKNPTAFYLCASSTSRLADTQYFGPGTRLTVL.

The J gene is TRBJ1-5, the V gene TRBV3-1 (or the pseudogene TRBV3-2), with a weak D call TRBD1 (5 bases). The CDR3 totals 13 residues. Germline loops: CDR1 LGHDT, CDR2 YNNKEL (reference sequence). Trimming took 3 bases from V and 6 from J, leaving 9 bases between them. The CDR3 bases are TGTGCCAGCAGCCAGGACACCCGTCAGCCCCAGCATTTT. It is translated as CASSQDTRQPQHF.

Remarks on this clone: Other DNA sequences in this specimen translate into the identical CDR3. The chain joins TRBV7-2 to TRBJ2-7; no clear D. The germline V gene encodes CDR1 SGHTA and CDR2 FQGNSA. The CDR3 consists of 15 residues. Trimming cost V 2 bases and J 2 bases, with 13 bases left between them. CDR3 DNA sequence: TGTGCCAGCAGCTTAAGCGCGACCGCCCCCTACGAGCAGTACTTC. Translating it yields CASSLSATAPYEQYF.

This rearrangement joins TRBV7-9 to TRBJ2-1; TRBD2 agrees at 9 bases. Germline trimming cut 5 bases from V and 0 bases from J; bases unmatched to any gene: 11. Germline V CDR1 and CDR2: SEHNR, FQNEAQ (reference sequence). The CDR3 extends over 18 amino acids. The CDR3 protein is CASSPYSGGSYSYNEQFF. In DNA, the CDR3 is TGTGCCAGCAGCCCATATAGCGGGGGCTCCTACTCCTACAATGAGCAGTTCTTC.

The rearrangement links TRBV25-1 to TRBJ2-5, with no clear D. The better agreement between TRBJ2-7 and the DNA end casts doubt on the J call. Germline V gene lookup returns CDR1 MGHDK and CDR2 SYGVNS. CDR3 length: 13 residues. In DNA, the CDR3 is TGTGCCAGCAGTAGAAACCTAATCTTCGAGCAGTACTTC. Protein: CASSRNLIFEQYF.

The CDR3 region has the DNA TGTGCCAGCAGCAAAGAGGGACTCTTCCACAATGAGCAGTTCTTC. It codes for CASSKEGLFHNEQFF. This chain joins TRBV21-1 and TRBJ2-1; the DNA was not used to check the table's D call, TRBD2. TRBV21-1 is marked as a pseudogene. This CDR3 contains 15 residues.